The sequence of this TCR beta chain was determined in a study of blood T cell repertoires in COVID-19. Original data processing: Reference gene primer amplification yielded estimated nucleated cell counts. Generated by immunoSEQ multiplex PCR, the TCRdb table keeps only in-frame clones and is missing some. V and J calls and clone size are given by that table; D and trimming were obtained from the DNA. The sample lists roughly 370,000 clones, more than 75% seen once, with 10% in the top ten. Participants, roughly 18 to 90 years old, spanned 25 or so US areas. The germline CDR1 and CDR2 sequences are SNHLY and FYNNEI. The ends lost 8 bases at V and 2 bases at J; junction bases unmatched: 3. The CDR3 length is 13 residues.

The receptor was derived from a woman aged 50 to 60 who had recovered from COVID-19. The sequencing input was PBMCs or T cells enriched from blood (not recorded which). The chain uses TRBV2 and TRBJ2-5; 9 bases align to TRBD2. CDR3 nucleotides: TGTGCCAGCTGCGGGGGGGCTCAAGAGACCCAGTACTTC. It encodes CASCGGAQETQYF.